The 10 T cell receptor beta chains below were found in one sample sequenced in a study of somatic mutations in cytotoxic T cells in rheumatoid arthritis. Generated by immunoSEQ multiplex PCR, the TCRdb table keeps only in-frame clones and is missing some. The sample consists of around 20,000 clones, about 73% of them appearing once. The sequenced sample was CD8+ T cells sorted from blood. These receptors came from an older woman in good health.

This sequence joins TRBV15 and TRBJ2-7, with D hard to call. Germline loops: CDR1 LNHNV, CDR2 YYDKDF (reference sequence). Trimming stripped 0 bases from V and 3 bases from J, with 12 bases between. This CDR3 comprises 15 residues. CDR3 in DNA: TGTGCCACCAGCAGAGATCGGTCAGGCGGCTACGAGCAGTACTTC. Its protein is CATSRDRSGGYEQYF.

In this sample, this clone turned up once. J is TRBJ2-1 and V is TRBV6-5, with no clear D. Between the trimmed V and J ends, which lost 2 bases and 6 bases, there was a span of 14 bases. Germline-derived CDR1 and CDR2 are MNHEY and SVGAGI. The CDR3 is 15 residues long. This chain's CDR3 is CASSYAPPSGNEQFF. The CDR3 nucleotides read TGTGCCAGCAGTTACGCGCCCCCTTCCGGCAATGAGCAGTTCTTC.

DNA of the CDR3: TGTGCCAGCAGCGTAGGGCACCTCTCCTACGAGCAGTACTTC. The encoded protein is CASSVGHLSYEQYF. This chain uses TRBV9 with TRBJ2-7; D remains unclear. Trimming removed 0 bases from V and 0 bases from J, with 7 bases in between. The CDR3 loop spans 14 amino acids. CDR1 is SGDLS and CDR2 is YYNGEE in the germline V gene.

A single count supports this clone. The chain employs TRBV30 and TRBJ1-2, with no clear D. Germline V lookup: CDR1 GTSNPN, CDR2 SVGIG (reference sequence). The CDR3 sequence is 14 residues long. Trimming removed 3 bases at V and 1 base at J, with 12 bases between. In DNA form, the CDR3 reads TGTGCCTGGAGACCCACAGACCATAACTATGGCTACACCTTC. Its translation is CAWRPTDHNYGYTF.

This sequence joins TRBV5-1 and TRBJ1-1; D is perhaps TRBD1 (5 bases). Per the germline V gene, CDR1 is SGHRS and CDR2 is YFSETQ. Trimming cost V 0 bases and J 8 bases, with 14 bases left between them. This CDR3 has 14 amino acids. CDR3 nucleotide sequence: TGCGCCAGCAGCTTGGGGCGAGGGGTGAGAGAAGCTTTCTTT. Translating it yields CASSLGRGVREAFF. Using reference TRBV5-1 and TRBJ1-1 for the parts outside the CDR3, the full variable domain is KAGVTQTPRYLIKTRGQQVTLSCSPISGHRSVSWYQQTPGQGLQFLFEYFSETQRNKGNFPGRFSGRQFSNSRSEMNVSTLELGDSALYLCASSLGRGVREAFFGQGTRLTVV.

The chain joins TRBV25-1 to TRBJ1-2; the D is unclear. The CDR3 runs to 13 residues. Germline assignment: CDR1 MGHDK and CDR2 SYGVNS. Trimming left V 6 bases short and J 2 bases short, with 10 bases between. The CDR3 spells CASSPTKNYGYTF. Here the CDR3 DNA reads TGTGCCAGCAGCCCTACCAAAAACTATGGCTACACCTTC.

The gene calls are TRBV5-4 and TRBJ2-7; TRBD2 matches at 7 bases. The CDR3 has 13 amino acids. Germline loops: CDR1 SGHNT, CDR2 YYREEE (reference sequence). V lost 2 bases, J lost 3 bases, and 2 bases stayed unmatched. CDR3 amino acids: CASSFGTNYEQYF. The DNA for the CDR3 is TGTGCCAGCAGCTTCGGGACTAACTACGAGCAGTACTTC.

The chain uses TRBV27 and TRBJ2-7; D ambiguous. V lost 3 bases and J lost 6, with 18 bases in between. The CDR3 spans 15 residues. Per germline, CDR1 MNHEY and CDR2 SMNVEV (reference sequence). In DNA form, the CDR3 reads TGTGCCAGCAGTTTGGAAGGGTCGGGTGTTGGCGAGCAGTACTTC. It is translated as CASSLEGSGVGEQYF.

This chain uses TRBV5-6 with TRBJ2-3, with no clear D. CDR1 and CDR2 from the germline V gene are SGHDT and YYEEEE. The ends were cut back, 0 bases at V and 3 bases at J, with 8 bases in the middle. The CDR3 loop spans 14 amino acids. CDR3 nucleotide sequence: TGTGCCAGCAGCTTGGCAAGATATACAGATACGCAGTATTTT. This sequence encodes CASSLARYTDTQYF.

The rearrangement links TRBV6-1 to TRBJ2-7, with 7 bases fitting TRBD1. With 2 bases clipped from V and 0 bases from J, the junction kept 7 bases outside the gene matches. CDR1 and CDR2 (germline): MNHNS, SASEGT. The CDR3 contains 16 residues. The CDR3, as DNA: TGTGCCAGCAGTGAAAAGTCTGGGACAGCCTCCTACGAGCAGTACTTC. This encodes CASSEKSGTASYEQYF.